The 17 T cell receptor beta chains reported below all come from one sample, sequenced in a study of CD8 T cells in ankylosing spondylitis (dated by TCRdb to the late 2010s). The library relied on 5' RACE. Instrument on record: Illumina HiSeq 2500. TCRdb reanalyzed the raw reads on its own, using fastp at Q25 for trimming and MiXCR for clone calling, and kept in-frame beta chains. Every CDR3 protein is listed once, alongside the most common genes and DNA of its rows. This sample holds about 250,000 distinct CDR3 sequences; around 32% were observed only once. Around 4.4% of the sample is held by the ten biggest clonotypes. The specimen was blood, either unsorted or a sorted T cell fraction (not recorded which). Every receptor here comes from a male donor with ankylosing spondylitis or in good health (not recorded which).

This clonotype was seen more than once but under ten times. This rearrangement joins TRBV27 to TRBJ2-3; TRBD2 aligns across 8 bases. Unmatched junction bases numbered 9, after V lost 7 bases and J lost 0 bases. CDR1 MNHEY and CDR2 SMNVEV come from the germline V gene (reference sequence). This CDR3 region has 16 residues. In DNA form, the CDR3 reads TGTGCCAGCACCGTTCTCGGGGGGGGTAGCACAGATACGCAGTATTTT. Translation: CASTVLGGGSTDTQYF.

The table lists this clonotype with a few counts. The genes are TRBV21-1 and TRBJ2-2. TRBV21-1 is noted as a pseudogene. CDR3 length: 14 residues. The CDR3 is CASSKESATGELFF. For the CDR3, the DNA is TGTGCCAGCAGCAAAGAAAGCGCGACCGGGGAGCTGTTTTTT.

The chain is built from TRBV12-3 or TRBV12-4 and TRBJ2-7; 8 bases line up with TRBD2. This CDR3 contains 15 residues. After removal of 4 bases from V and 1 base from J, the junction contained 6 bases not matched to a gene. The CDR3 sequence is CASSSQTSESYEQYF. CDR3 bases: TGTGCCAGCAGTTCTCAGACTAGCGAATCCTACGAGCAGTACTTC.

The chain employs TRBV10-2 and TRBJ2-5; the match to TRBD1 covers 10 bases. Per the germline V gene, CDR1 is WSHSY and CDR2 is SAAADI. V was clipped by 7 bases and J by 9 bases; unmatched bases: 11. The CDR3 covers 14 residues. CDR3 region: CASTSRPGQGSQYF. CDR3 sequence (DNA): TGCGCCAGCACTAGCCGCCCGGGACAGGGGTCCCAGTACTTC.

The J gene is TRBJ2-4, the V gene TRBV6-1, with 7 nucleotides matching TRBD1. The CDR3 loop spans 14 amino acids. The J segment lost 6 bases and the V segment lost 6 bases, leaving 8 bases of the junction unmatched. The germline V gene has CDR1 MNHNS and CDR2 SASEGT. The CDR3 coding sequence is TGTGCCAGCAGGCCACAGGGGTCGGGAAACATTCAGTACTTC. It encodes CASRPQGSGNIQYF.

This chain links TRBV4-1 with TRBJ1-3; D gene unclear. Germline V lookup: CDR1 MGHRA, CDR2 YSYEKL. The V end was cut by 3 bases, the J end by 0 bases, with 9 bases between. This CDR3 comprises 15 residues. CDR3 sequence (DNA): TGCGCCAGCAGCCATGAGGCCCGCTCTGGAAACACCATATATTTT. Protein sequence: CASSHEARSGNTIYF.

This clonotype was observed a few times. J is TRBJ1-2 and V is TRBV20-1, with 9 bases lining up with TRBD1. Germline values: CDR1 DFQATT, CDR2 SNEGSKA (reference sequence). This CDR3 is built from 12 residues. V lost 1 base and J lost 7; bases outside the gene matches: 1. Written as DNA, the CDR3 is TGCAGTGCTAGAGGGGACAGGGCTGGCTACACCTTC. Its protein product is CSARGDRAGYTF.

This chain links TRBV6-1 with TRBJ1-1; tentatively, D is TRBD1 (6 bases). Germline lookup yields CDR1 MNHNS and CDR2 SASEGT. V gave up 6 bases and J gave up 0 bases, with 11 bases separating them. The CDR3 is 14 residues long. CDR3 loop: CASRLTGLNTEAFF. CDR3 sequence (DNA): TGTGCCAGCAGGTTGACAGGTCTGAACACTGAAGCTTTCTTT.

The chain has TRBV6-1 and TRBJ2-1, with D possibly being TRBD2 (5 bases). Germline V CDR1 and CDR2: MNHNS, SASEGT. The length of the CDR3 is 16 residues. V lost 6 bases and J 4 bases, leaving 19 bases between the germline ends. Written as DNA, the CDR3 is TGTGCCAGCAGAGCTACACCTATGTCGGGATACAATGAGCAGTTCTTC. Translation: CASRATPMSGYNEQFF.

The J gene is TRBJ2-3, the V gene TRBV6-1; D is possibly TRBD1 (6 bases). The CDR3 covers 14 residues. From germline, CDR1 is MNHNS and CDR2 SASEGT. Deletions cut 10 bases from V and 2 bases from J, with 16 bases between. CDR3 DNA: TGTGCCACCCGGCAGGGGTCCGTCACAGATACGCAGTATTTT. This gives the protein CATRQGSVTDTQYF.

CDR3 nucleotides: TGTGCCAGCACCGAAAGAGGGACGGAAAGCTATGGCTACACCTTC. This gives the protein CASTERGTESYGYTF. This chain links TRBV7-9 with TRBJ1-2; tentative D call: TRBD1 (5 bases). The germline CDR1 and CDR2 sequences are SEHNR and FQNEAQ (reference sequence). The V gene lost 7 bases and the J gene lost 4 bases, with 19 bases spanning the gap. This CDR3 spans 15 amino acids.

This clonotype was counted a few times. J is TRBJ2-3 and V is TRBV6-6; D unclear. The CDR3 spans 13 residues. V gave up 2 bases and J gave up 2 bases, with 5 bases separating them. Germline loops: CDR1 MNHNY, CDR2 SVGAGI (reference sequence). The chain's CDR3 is CASSYDPTDTQYF. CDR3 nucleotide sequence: TGTGCCAGCAGTTACGATCCCACAGATACGCAGTATTTT.

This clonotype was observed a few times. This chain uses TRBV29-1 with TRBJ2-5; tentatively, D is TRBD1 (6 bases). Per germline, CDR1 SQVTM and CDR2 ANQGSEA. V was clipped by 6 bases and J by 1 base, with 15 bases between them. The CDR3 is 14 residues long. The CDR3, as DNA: TGCAGCGTGGACGAAGGGACACCCCAAGAGACCCAGTACTTC. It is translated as CSVDEGTPQETQYF.

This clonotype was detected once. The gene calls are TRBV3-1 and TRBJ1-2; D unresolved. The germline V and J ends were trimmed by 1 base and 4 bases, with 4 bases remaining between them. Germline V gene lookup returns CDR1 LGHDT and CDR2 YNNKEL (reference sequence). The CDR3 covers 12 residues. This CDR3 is CASSQGGYGYTF. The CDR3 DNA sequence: TGTGCCAGCAGCCAAGGGGGCTATGGCTACACCTTC.

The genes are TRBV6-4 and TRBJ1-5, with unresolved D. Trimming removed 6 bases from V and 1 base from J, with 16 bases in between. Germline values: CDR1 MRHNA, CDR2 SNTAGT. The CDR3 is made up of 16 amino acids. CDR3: CASRNPGVRSNQPQHF. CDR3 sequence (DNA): TGTGCCAGCAGAAACCCGGGAGTCCGCAGCAATCAGCCCCAGCATTTT.

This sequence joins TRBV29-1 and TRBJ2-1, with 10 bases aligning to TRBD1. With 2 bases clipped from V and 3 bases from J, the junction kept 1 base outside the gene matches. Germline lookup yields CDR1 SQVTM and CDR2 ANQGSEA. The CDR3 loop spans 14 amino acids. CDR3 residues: CSVERDRGYNEQFF. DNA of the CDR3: TGCAGCGTTGAACGGGACAGGGGCTACAATGAGCAGTTCTTC.

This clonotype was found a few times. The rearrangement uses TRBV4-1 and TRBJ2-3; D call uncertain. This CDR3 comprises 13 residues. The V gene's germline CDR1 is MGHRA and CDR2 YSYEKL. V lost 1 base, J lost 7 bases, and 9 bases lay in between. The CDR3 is CASSQVLLNTQYF. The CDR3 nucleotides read TGCGCCAGCAGCCAAGTCCTCCTTAATACGCAGTATTTT.